The sequence of this T cell receptor beta chain was determined in a study of OX40 agonist ivuxolimab in advanced cancers. At the level of the study: Three partial responders included one hepatocellular carcinoma patient and two cutaneous melanoma patients.

Using immunoSEQ multiplex PCR, the repertoire was profiled, and TCRdb retains in-frame clones only, with some absent. The top ten clones hold 0.83% of a sample with roughly 70,000 clones, 85% of them seen once. Per germline, CDR1 SEHNR and CDR2 FQNEAQ (reference sequence). The CDR3 loop spans 13 amino acids. V lost 5 bases and J lost 7, with 14 bases in between. The receptor's source is an adult with an advanced solid tumor such as melanoma, head and neck, liver or kidney cancer. The chain recombines TRBV7-9 with TRBJ1-2; no definite D call. Here the sequenced sample was CD4+ or CD8+ T cells sorted from blood, taken in a trial of the OX40 agonist ivuxolimab. DNA for the CDR3: TGTGCCAGCAGCCTAGAGGCGGAACGTGGCTACACCTTC. Its protein product is CASSLEAERGYTF.